The 15 T cell receptor beta chains below were found in one sample sequenced in a study of blood T cell repertoires in COVID-19. Using immunoSEQ multiplex PCR, the repertoire was profiled, and TCRdb retains in-frame clones only, with some absent. The sample lists fewer than 600,000 clones, 89% occurring once. Sequencing input: peripheral blood. All receptors come from a man aged 18 to 29 with COVID-19, enrolled during active disease.

This clone appeared once. The chain uses TRBV7-6 and TRBJ2-3; TRBD1 matches at 9 bases. The CDR3 loop spans 14 amino acids. The V gene's germline CDR1 is SGHVS and CDR2 FNYEAQ. The J segment lost 6 bases and the V segment lost 4 bases, leaving 5 bases of the junction unmatched. The CDR3 is CASSSPGQGDTQYF. CDR3 DNA: TGTGCCAGCAGCTCACCGGGACAGGGCGATACGCAGTATTTT. Using reference TRBV7-6 and TRBJ2-3 for the parts outside the CDR3, the full variable domain is GAGVSQSPRYKVTKRGQDVALRCDPISGHVSLYWYRQALGQGPEFLTYFNYEAQQDKSGLPNDRFSAERPEGSISTLTIQRTEQRDSAMYRCASSSPGQGDTQYFGPGTRLTVL.

Turning to this clone: This same CDR3 is encoded by further DNA sequences in the sample. The rearrangement joins TRBV27 to TRBJ1-2; TRBD1 aligns across 7 bases. CDR3 length equals 13 residues. V gave up 0 bases and J gave up 6 bases; unmatched junction bases: 1. From germline, CDR1 is MNHEY and CDR2 SMNVEV (reference sequence). The CDR3 loop reads CASSLSGGDGYTF. CDR3 nucleotide sequence: TGTGCCAGCAGTTTATCAGGGGGCGATGGCTACACCTTC.

This sequence joins TRBV7-9 and TRBJ1-4, with 9 bases fitting TRBD1. The CDR3 sequence is 15 residues long. Per germline, CDR1 SEHNR and CDR2 FQNEAQ (reference sequence). J gave up 3 bases and V 5 bases, and 4 bases lay outside the gene matches. CDR3 nucleotide sequence: TGTGCCAGCAGCCTTGGGACAGGGCCTAATGAAAAACTGTTTTTT. Translation: CASSLGTGPNEKLFF.

The chain joins TRBV6-6 to TRBJ2-7, with 10 bases lining up with TRBD1. This CDR3 has 16 residues. Germline assignment: CDR1 MNHNY and CDR2 SVGAGI (reference sequence). J was trimmed by 4 bases and V by 0 bases; bases with no gene match: 6. The CDR3, as DNA: TGTGCCAGCAGTTACTCTTCGGGACAGGGGTTATACGAGCAGTACTTC. Amino acids: CASSYSSGQGLYEQYF.

The chain carries TRBV5-5 and TRBJ2-3, with D possibly being TRBD1 (6 bases). Trimming stripped 1 base from V and 8 bases from J, with 14 bases between. CDR1 SGHKS and CDR2 YYEKEE come from the germline V gene (reference sequence). The CDR3 consists of 14 residues. The CDR3 DNA is TGTGCCAGCAGCTTGATTGAGAGGGGGTCTACGCAGTATTTT. Translation gives CASSLIERGSTQYF.

The chain combines TRBV19 with TRBJ1-2; D unclear. Trimming took off 1 base at V and 4 bases at J, with 7 bases between the two ends. In germline, CDR1 is LNHDA, CDR2 SQIVND (reference sequence). The CDR3 totals 13 residues. CDR3 DNA sequence: TGTGCCAGTAGTATAGGACTTCTCTATGGCTACACCTTC. As protein: CASSIGLLYGYTF.

V is TRBV7-2 and J is TRBJ1-1, with 8 bases aligning to TRBD1. The CDR3 has 14 amino acids. J gave up 1 base and V 5 bases, and 3 bases lay outside the gene matches. Germline CDR1 SGHTA, CDR2 FQGNSA. The chain's CDR3 is CASSPTGANTEAFF. As DNA, the CDR3 is TGTGCCAGCAGCCCGACAGGGGCGAACACTGAAGCTTTCTTT.

The rearrangement links TRBV30 to TRBJ2-1; D perhaps matches TRBD2 (5 bases). This CDR3 contains 15 residues. Germline values: CDR1 GTSNPN, CDR2 SVGIG (reference sequence). V was clipped by 2 bases and J by 0 bases, with 11 bases between them. The CDR3 here is CAWSPIAHSYNEQFF. CDR3 DNA sequence: TGTGCCTGGAGTCCAATAGCGCACTCCTACAATGAGCAGTTCTTC.

The CDR3 here is CAWTGGAGYTF. In DNA form, the CDR3 reads TGTGCCTGGACGGGGGGGGCTGGCTACACCTTC. This chain uses TRBV30 with TRBJ1-2, with D tentatively TRBD1 (6 bases). The CDR3 is made up of 11 amino acids. Deletions cut 4 bases from V and 7 bases from J, with 10 bases between. Per the germline V gene, CDR1 is GTSNPN and CDR2 is SVGIG (reference sequence).

The J gene is TRBJ2-2, the V gene TRBV6-6, with 12 bases matching TRBD2. The J segment lost 6 bases and the V segment lost 5 bases, leaving 10 bases of the junction unmatched. The CDR3 totals 17 residues. CDR1 and CDR2 (germline): MNHNY, SVGAGI (reference sequence). In nucleotides, the CDR3 is TGTGCCAGCAGTCGGGGGCGAGGACTAGCGGGGCCCGGGGAGCTGTTTTTT. It is translated as CASSRGRGLAGPGELFF.

The chain links TRBV19 to TRBJ2-7; 9 positions agree with TRBD1. The CDR3 loop spans 14 amino acids. Germline V CDR1 and CDR2: LNHDA, SQIVND (reference sequence). V gave up 4 bases and J gave up 4 bases; unmatched junction bases: 5. In DNA form, the CDR3 reads TGTGCCAGTAGTACAAGGACAGGGGTGTACGAGCAGTACTTC. The encoded protein is CASSTRTGVYEQYF.

In the case of this clone: Other DNA sequences from this sample encode an identical CDR3 as well. CDR3 in DNA: TGTGCCAGCAGGTCTCCCAATCAGCCCCAGCATTTT. It specifies CASRSPNQPQHF. The chain joins TRBV6-5 to TRBJ1-5; D not certain. With 6 bases removed from V and 3 bases from J, the gap between germline ends came to 6 bases. The CDR3 loop spans 12 amino acids. Germline V gives CDR1 MNHEY, CDR2 SVGAGI.

This sequence joins TRBV24-1 and TRBJ2-2; 7 positions agree with TRBD1. J lost 5 bases, V lost 2 bases, and 4 bases had no gene match. Per germline, CDR1 KGHDR and CDR2 SFDVKD. The CDR3 consists of 15 residues. The CDR3 sequence: CATSDSSGGTGELFF. As DNA, the CDR3 is TGTGCCACCAGTGATTCATCAGGGGGAACCGGGGAGCTGTTTTTT.

This chain uses TRBV19 with TRBJ2-4, with a weak D call TRBD2 (6 bases). Germline values: CDR1 LNHDA, CDR2 SQIVND (reference sequence). This CDR3 is built from 17 residues. The germline V and J ends were trimmed by 0 bases and 4 bases, with 16 bases remaining between them. For the CDR3, the DNA is TGTGCCAGTAGTATAGATTTCGGTGGGAGGATTAAAAACATTCAGTACTTC. This gives the protein CASSIDFGGRIKNIQYF. Together with reference TRBV19 and TRBJ2-4, the CDR3 gives the full variable domain: DGGITQSPKYLFRKEGQNVTLSCEQNLNHDAMYWYRQDPGQGLRLIYYSQIVNDFQKGDIAEGYSVSREKKESFPLTVTSAQKNPTAFYLCASSIDFGGRIKNIQYFGAGTRLSVL.

This rearrangement joins TRBV13 to TRBJ2-7; D may be TRBD1 (6 bases). The CDR3 consists of 15 residues. CDR1 and CDR2 from the germline V gene are PRHDT and FYEKMQ (reference sequence). The V end was cut by 5 bases, the J end by 2 bases, with 16 bases between. CDR3 nucleotide sequence: TGTGCCAGCAGCCCGCGAGAGGGGGACCCCTACGAGCAGTACTTC. It yields the protein CASSPREGDPYEQYF.